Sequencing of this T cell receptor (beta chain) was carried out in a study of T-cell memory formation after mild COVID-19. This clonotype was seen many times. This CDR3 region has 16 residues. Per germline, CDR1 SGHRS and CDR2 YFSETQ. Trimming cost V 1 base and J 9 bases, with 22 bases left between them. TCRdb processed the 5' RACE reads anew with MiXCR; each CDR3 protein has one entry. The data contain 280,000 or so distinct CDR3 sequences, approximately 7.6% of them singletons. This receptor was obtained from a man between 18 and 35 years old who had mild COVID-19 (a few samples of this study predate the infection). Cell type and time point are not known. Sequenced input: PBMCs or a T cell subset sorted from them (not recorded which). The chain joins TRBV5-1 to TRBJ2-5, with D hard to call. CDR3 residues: CASSLYVGGNGLPQYF. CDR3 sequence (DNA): TGCGCCAGCAGCTTGTACGTAGGTGGGAACGGTTTACCCCAGTACTTC.